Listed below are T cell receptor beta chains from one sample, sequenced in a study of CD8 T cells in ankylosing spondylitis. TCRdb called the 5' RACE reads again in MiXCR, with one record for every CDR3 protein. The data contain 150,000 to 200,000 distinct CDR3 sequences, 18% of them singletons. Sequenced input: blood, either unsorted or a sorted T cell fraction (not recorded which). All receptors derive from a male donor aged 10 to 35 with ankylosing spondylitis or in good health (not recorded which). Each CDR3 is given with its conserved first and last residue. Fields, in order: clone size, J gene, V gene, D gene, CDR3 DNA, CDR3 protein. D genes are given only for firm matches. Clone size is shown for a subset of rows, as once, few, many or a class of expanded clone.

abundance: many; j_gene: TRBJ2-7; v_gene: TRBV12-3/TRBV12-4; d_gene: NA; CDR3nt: TGTGCCAGCAGTTTTCGGGTTAACGAGCAGTACTTC; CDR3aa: CASSFRVNEQYF
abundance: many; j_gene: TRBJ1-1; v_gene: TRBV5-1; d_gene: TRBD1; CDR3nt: TGCGCCAGCAGCTTGGTCAGGGGGACTGAAGCTTTCTTT; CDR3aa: CASSLVRGTEAFF
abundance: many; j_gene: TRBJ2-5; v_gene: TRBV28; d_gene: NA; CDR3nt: TGTGCCAGCAGTTTGATTCAAGCGGAAGAGACCCAGTACTTC; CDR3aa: CASSLIQAEETQYF
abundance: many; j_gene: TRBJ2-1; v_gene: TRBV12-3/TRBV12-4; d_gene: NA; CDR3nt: TGTGCCAGCAGTTTGGGACCTGCCTACAATGAGCAGTTCTTC; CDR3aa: CASSLGPAYNEQFF
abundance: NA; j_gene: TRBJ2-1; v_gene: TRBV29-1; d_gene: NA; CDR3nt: TGCAGCGTACACGGGAGAAACTCCTACAATGAGCAGTTCTTC; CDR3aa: CSVHGRNSYNEQFF
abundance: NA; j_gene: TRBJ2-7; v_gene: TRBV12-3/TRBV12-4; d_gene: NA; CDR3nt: TGTGCCAGCAGTTTTCGTGACTACTCCTACGAGCAGTACTTC; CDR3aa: CASSFRDYSYEQYF
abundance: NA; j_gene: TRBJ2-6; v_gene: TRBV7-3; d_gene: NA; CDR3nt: TGTGCCAGCAGCCGGGGAGCTGGGGCCAACGTCCTGACTTTC; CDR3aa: CASSRGAGANVLTF
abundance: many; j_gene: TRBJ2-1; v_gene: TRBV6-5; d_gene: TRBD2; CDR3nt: TGTGCCAGCAGTTACGAACTAGCGGGAGTTGTGCAGTTCTTC; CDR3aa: CASSYELAGVVQFF
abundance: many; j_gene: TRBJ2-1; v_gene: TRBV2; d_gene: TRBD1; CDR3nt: TGTGCCAGCAGACCCGACAGGGGCATCGATATCAATGAGCAGTTCTTC; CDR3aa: CASRPDRGIDINEQFF
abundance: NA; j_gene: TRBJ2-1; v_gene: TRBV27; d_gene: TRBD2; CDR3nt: TGTGCCAGCAGGACTAGCGGGGGGAGTCCCAATGAGCAGTTCTTC; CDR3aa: CASRTSGGSPNEQFF
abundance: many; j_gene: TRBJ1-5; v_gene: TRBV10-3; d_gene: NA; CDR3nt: TGTGCCAGCCACTACAACAGGGACAATCAGCCCCAGCATTTT; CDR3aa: CASHYNRDNQPQHF
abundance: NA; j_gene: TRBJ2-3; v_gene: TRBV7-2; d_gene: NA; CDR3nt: TGTGCCAGCAGCTTAAGGGCCGGATACACAGATACGCAGTATTTT; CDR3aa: CASSLRAGYTDTQYF
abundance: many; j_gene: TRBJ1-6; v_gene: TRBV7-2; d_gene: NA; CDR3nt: TGTGCCAGCAGGGAGAGCTCCTATAATTCACCCCTCCACTTT; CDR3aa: CASRESSYNSPLHF
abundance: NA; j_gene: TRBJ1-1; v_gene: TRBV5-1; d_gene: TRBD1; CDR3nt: TGCGCCAGCAGCGGATTGACAGGGGGCGAAGAAGCTTTCTTT; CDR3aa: CASSGLTGGEEAFF
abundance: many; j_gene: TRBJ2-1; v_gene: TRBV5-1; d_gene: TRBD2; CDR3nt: TGCGCCAGCAGCTTGGTCGAGCGGGAGGGCGAACAGTTCTTC; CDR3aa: CASSLVEREGEQFF
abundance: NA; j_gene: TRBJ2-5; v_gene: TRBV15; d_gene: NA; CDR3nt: TGTGCCACCAGCATCGGGACCCAAGAGACCCAGTACTTC; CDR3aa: CATSIGTQETQYF
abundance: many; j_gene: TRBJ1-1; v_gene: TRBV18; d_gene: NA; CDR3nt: TGTGCCAGCTCACCACTTCGGGAAACTGAAGCTTTCTTT; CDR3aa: CASSPLRETEAFF
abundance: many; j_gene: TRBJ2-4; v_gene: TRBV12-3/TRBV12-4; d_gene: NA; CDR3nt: TGTGCCAGCAACTCCATTGTGGCCAAAAACATTCAGTACTTC; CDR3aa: CASNSIVAKNIQYF
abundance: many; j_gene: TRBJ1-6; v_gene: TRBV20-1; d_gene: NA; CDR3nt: TGCAGTGCTAGAGATCGCAGGGGTACTTCGAATTCACCCCTCCACTTT; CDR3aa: CSARDRRGTSNSPLHF
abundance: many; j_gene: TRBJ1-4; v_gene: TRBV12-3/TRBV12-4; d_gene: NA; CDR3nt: TGTGCCAGCAGTTTCGCAGCCGAAGAAAAACTGTTTTTT; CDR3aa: CASSFAAEEKLFF
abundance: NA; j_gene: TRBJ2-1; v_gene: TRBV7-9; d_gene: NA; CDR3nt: TGTGCCAGCAGCAGGGGACGCAATGAGCAGTTCTTC; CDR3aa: CASSRGRNEQFF
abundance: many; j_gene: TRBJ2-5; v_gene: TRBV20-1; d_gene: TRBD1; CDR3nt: TGCAGTGCTAGAGTCAGGGGGCGCACAGAGACCCAGTACTTC; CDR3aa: CSARVRGRTETQYF
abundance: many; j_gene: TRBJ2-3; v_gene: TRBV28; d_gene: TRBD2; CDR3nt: TGTGCCAGCAGCCGTAACCCGGGACTAGCTTCAGATACGCAGTATTTT; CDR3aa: CASSRNPGLASDTQYF
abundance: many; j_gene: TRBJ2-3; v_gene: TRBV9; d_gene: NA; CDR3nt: TGTGCCAGCAGCGGAAAGGACAGAACAGATACGCAGTATTTT; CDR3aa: CASSGKDRTDTQYF
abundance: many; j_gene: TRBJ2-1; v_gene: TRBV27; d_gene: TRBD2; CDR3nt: TGTGCCAGCAGAGCGGGAGGTCGGTACAATGAGCAGTTCTTC; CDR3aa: CASRAGGRYNEQFF
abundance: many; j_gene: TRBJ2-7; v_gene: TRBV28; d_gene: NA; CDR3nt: TGTGCCAGCAGTACCCTCGGGGGGCACACCTACGAGCAGTACTTC; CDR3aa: CASSTLGGHTYEQYF
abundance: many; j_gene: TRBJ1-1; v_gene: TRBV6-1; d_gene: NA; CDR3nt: TGTGCCAGCAGTGACGGGGAGGTCACTGAAGCTTTCTTT; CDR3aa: CASSDGEVTEAFF
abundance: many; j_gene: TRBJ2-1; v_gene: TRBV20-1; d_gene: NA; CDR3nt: TGCAGTGCTAGACTGAACCTAGGGTTTGAGCAGTTCTTC; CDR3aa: CSARLNLGFEQFF
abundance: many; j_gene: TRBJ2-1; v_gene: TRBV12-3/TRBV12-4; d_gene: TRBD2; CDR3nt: TGTGCCAGCAGTTTGAACGGGAGGGCCCGTGAGCAGTTCTTC; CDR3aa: CASSLNGRAREQFF
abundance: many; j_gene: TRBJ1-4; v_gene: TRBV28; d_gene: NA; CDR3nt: TGTGCCAGCAGTTTAGGCCGAGCTAATGAAAAACTGTTTTTT; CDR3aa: CASSLGRANEKLFF
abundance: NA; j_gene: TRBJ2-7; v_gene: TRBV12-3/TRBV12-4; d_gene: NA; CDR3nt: TGTGCCAGCAGTCGGGGGGCCAACTACGAGCAGTACTTC; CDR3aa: CASSRGANYEQYF
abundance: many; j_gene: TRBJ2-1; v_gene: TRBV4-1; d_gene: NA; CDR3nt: TGCGCCAGCAGCCAAGTAGGGTCACAGAGGAAGTTCTTC; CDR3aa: CASSQVGSQRKFF
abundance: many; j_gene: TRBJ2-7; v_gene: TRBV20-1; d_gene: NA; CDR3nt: TGCAGTGCTAGGAGGACCTACGAGCAGTACTTC; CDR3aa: CSARRTYEQYF
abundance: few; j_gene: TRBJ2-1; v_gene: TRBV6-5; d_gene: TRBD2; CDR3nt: TGTGCCAGCAGTTACTCGAAACTAGCGGGAGGTTACAATGAGCAGTTCTTC; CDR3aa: CASSYSKLAGGYNEQFF
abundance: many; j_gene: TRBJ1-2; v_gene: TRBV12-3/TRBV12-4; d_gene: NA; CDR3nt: TGTGCCAGCAGTCCCGGGGTTTGGCGGAGCTACACCTTC; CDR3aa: CASSPGVWRSYTF
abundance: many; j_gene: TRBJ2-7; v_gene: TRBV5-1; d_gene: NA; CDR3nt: TGCGCCAGCAGCTTGAAGCGGGAGCAGTACTTC; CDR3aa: CASSLKREQYF
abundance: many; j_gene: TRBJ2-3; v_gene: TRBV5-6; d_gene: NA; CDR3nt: TGTGCCAGCAGCTTAAACAGACTAATGCAGTATTTT; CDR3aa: CASSLNRLMQYF
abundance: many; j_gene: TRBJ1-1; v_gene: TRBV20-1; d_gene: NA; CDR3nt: TGCAGTGCTAGAAAGGGGCTGGGGACTGAAGCTTTCTTT; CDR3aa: CSARKGLGTEAFF
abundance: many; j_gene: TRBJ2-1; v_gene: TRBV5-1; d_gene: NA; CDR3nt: TGCGCCAGCAGCTTACCCTTCCCCGGAGGTGCCAATGAGCAGTTCTTC; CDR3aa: CASSLPFPGGANEQFF
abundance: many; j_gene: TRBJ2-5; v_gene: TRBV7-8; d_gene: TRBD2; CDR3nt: TGTGCCAGCAGACAGGCGTCTAGCGGATACGGAGGGACCCAGTACTTC; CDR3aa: CASRQASSGYGGTQYF
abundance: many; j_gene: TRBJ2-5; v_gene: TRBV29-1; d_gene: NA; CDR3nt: TGCAGCGTTGGTCAGGGGTTAGAGACCCAGTACTTC; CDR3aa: CSVGQGLETQYF
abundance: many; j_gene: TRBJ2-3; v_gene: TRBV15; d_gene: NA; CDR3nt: TGTGCCACCGAAGGACGGGGCGATACGCAGTATTTT; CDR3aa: CATEGRGDTQYF
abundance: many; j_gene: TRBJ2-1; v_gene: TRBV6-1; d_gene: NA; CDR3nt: TGTGCCAGCAGGTCAGGAGGGACCTACAATGAGCAGTTCTTC; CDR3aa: CASRSGGTYNEQFF
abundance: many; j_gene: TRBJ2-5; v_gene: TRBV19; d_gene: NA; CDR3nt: TGTGCCACCAAGGGTGGGGTTCTGGAGACCCAGTACTTC; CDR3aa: CATKGGVLETQYF
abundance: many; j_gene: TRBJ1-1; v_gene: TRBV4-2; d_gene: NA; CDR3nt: TGTGCCAGCAGCCAAGTGGGGTCGAACACTGAAGCTTTCTTT; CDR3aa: CASSQVGSNTEAFF
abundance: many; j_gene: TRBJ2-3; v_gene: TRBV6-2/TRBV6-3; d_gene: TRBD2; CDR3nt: TGTGCCAGCACCCACGGGTCTAGCGGCCTGGGGGATACGCAGTATTTT; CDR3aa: CASTHGSSGLGDTQYF
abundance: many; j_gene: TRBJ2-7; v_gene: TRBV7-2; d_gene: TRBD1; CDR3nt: TGTGCCAGCAGCTCGGGACAGCTCAGCTCCTACGAGCAGTACTTC; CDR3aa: CASSSGQLSSYEQYF
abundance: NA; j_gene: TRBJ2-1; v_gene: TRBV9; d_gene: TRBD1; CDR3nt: TGTGCCAGCAGCGCTCTACAGGGGAGCTCCTACAATGAGCAGTTCTTC; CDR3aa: CASSALQGSSYNEQFF
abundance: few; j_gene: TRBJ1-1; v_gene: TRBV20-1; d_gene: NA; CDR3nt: TGCAGTGCTAGAGCAGGGTTGAGGAGCACTGAAGCTTTCTTT; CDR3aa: CSARAGLRSTEAFF
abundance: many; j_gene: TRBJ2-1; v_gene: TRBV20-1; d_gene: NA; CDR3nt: TGCAGTGCTACGGCCCTCTACAATGAGCAGTTCTTC; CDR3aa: CSATALYNEQFF
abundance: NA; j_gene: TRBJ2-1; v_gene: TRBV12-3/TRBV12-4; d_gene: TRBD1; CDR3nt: TGTGCCAGCAGTTTCCAGGGGGCGGCGTACAATGAGCAGTTCTTC; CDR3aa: CASSFQGAAYNEQFF
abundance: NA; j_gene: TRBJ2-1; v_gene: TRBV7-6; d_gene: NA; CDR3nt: TGTGCCAGCAGCGAACCCACTGGACCTCACAATGAGCAGTTCTTC; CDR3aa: CASSEPTGPHNEQFF
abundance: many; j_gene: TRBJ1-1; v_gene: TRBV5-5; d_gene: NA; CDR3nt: TGTGCCAGCAGCTTGTCTTTGTTCTTAAACACTGAAGCTTTCTTT; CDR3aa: CASSLSLFLNTEAFF
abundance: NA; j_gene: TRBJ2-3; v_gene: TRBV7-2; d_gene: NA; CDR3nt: TGTGCCAGCAGCGCGGGGGCTAGCACAGATACGCAGTATTTT; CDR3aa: CASSAGASTDTQYF
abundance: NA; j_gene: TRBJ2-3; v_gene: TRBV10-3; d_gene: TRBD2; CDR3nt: TGTGCCATCAGTGCGAGTTATAGCGGGCCGGGCACAGATACGCAGTATTTT; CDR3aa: CAISASYSGPGTDTQYF
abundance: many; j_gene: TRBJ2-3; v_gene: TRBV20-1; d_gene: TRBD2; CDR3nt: TGCAGTGCTCACCGGACTAGCGGGAGGGGCACAGATACGCAGTATTTT; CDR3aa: CSAHRTSGRGTDTQYF
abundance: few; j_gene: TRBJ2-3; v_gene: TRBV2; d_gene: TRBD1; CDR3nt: TGTGCCAGCAGTAGGGACAGGGGGCAAGATACGCAGTATTTT; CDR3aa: CASSRDRGQDTQYF
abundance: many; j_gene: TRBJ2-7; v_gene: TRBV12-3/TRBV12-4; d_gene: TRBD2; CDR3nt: TGTGCCAGCAGTTTAGGAGGTCGGGGGGGGGAGCAGTACTTC; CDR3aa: CASSLGGRGGEQYF
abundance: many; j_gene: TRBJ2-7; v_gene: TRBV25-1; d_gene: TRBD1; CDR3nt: TGTGCCAGCAGTGATTCAGGGGGTCCCTACGAGCAGTACTTC; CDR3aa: CASSDSGGPYEQYF